This T cell receptor beta chain was retrieved from a study of CD8 T cells in ankylosing spondylitis. This clonotype was counted ten times or more. TCRdb re-derived calls from the 5' RACE reads in MiXCR, one entry per CDR3 protein. The table lists 250,000 or so distinct CDR3 sequences, 20% to 30% of them singletons. CDR3 length: 15 amino acids. V was pared by 4 bases and J by 1 base, with 6 bases of the junction left unmatched. Germline CDR1 reads SGHRS; CDR2 reads YFSETQ. This rearrangement joins TRBV5-1 to TRBJ1-1; 8 nucleotides line up with TRBD1. The clonotype originates from a male donor with ankylosing spondylitis or in good health (not recorded which). The specimen was blood, either unsorted or a sorted T cell fraction (not recorded which). CDR3 DNA sequence: TGCGCCAGCAGCCAGCGGACAGGGCCGAACACTGAAGCTTTCTTT. This codes for CASSQRTGPNTEAFF.